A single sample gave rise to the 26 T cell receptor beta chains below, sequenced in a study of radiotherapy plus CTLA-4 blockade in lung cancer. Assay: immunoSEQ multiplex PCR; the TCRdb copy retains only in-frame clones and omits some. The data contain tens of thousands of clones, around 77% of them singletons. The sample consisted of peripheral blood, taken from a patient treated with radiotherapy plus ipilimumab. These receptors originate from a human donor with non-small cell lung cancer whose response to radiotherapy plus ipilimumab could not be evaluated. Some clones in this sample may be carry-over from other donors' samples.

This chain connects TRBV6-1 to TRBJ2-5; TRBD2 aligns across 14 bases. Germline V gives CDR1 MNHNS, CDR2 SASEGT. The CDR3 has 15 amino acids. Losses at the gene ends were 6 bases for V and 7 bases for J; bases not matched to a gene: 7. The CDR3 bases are TGTGCCAGCAGCCCAGGACTAGCGGGGGGAGGGACCCAGTACTTC. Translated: CASSPGLAGGGTQYF.

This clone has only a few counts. This CDR3 is CASSPLGQVLYNEQFF. CDR3 DNA sequence: TGTGCCAGCAGTCCCCTGGGACAGGTTCTTTACAATGAGCAGTTCTTC. The rearrangement joins TRBV27 to TRBJ2-1; 8 nucleotides line up with TRBD1. The CDR3 contains 16 residues. J was trimmed by 4 bases and V by 5 bases; bases with no gene match: 10. Germline values: CDR1 MNHEY, CDR2 SMNVEV (reference sequence).

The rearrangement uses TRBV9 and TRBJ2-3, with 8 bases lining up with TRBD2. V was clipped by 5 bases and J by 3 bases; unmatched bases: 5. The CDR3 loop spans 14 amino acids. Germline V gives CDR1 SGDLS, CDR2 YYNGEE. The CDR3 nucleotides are TGTGCCAGCAGGAAGGGACTAGGGACAGATACGCAGTATTTT. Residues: CASRKGLGTDTQYF.

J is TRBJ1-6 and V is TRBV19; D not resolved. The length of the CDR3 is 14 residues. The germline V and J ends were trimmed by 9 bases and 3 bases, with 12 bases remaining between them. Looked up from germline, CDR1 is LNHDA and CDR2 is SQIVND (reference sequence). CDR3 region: CASMPGDYNSPLHF. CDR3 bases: TGTGCCAGCATGCCCGGAGACTATAATTCACCCCTCCACTTT.

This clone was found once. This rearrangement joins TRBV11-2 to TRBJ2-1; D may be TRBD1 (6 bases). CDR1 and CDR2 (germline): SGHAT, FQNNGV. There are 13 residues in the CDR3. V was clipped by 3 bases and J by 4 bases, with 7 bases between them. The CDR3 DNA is TGTGCCAGCAGCTTGGGGACATACAATGAGCAGTTCTTC. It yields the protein CASSLGTYNEQFF.

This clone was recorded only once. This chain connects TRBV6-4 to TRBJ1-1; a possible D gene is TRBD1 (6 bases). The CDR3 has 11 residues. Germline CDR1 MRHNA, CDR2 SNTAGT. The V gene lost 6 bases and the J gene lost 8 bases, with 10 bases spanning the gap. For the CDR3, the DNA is TGTGCCAGCAGGGGGGGGGCGGAAGCTTTCTTT. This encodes CASRGGAEAFF.

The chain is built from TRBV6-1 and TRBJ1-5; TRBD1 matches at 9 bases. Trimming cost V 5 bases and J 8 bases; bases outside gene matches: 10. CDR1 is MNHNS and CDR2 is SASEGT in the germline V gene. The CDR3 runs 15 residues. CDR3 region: CASSSGTGRMEPQHF. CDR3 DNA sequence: TGTGCCAGCAGTTCCGGGACAGGGAGGATGGAGCCCCAGCATTTT.

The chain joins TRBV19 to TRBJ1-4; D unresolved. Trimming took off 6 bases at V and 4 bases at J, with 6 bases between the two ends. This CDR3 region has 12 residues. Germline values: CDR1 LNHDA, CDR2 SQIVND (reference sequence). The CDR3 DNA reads TGTGCCAGTAGCGACATTAATGAAAAACTGTTTTTT. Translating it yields CASSDINEKLFF.

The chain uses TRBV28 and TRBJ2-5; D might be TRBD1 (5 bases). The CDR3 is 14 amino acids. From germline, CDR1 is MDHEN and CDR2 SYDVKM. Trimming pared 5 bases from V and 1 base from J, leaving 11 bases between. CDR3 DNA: TGTGCCAGCAGTGCCCCAGGGATCCAAGAGACCCAGTACTTC. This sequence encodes CASSAPGIQETQYF.

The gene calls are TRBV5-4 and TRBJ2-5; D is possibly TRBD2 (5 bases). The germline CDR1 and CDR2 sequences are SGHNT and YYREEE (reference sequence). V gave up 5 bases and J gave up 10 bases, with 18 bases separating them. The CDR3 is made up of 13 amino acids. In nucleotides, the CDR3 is TGTGCCAGCAGTCCGCGACTGACGAGGGACCAGTACTTC. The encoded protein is CASSPRLTRDQYF.

The CDR3 nucleotides are TGTGCCAGCAGCCCACAAGCGGGGGGCGCCTCCTACAATGAGCAGTTCTTC. This sequence encodes CASSPQAGGASYNEQFF. The rearrangement uses TRBV7-6 and TRBJ2-1; TRBD2 agrees at 9 bases. Germline lookup yields CDR1 SGHVS and CDR2 FNYEAQ. CDR3 length: 17 residues. Germline trimming cut 5 bases from V and 0 bases from J; bases unmatched to any gene: 8.

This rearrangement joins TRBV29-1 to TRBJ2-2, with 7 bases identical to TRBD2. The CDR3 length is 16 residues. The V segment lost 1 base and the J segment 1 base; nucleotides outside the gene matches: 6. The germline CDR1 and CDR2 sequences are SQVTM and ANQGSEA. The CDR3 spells CSVEAKASGNTGELFF. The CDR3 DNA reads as TGCAGCGTTGAAGCTAAGGCTAGCGGGAACACCGGGGAGCTGTTTTTT.

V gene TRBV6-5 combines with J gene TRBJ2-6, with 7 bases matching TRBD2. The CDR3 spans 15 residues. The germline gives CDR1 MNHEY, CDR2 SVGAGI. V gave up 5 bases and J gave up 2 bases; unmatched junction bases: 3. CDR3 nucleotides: TGTGCCAGCAGTCTTGGGAGGGCTGGGGCCAACGTCCTGACTTTC. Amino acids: CASSLGRAGANVLTF.

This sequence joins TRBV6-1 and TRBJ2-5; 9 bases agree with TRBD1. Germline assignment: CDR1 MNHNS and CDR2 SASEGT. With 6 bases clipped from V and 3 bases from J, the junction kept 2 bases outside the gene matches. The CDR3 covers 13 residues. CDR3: CASSRDREETQYF. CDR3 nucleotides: TGTGCCAGCAGCCGGGACAGGGAAGAGACCCAGTACTTC.

CDR3 sequence: CASSPEWDRVHGYTF. The DNA for the CDR3 is TGTGCCAGCAGCCCCGAATGGGACAGGGTCCATGGCTACACCTTC. The chain joins TRBV4-2 to TRBJ1-2; 9 bases fit TRBD1. V lost 4 bases and J lost 6; bases outside the gene matches: 9. Germline CDR1 and CDR2: LGHNA and YNFKEQ. This CDR3 contains 15 residues.

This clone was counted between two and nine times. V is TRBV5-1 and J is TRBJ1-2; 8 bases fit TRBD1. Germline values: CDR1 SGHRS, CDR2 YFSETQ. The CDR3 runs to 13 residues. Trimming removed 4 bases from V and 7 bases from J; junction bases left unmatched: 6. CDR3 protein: CASSTGGSIGYTF. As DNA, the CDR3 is TGCGCCAGCAGCACAGGGGGTAGCATTGGCTACACCTTC.

The CDR3 is CASSLGGGTEAFF. The CDR3 DNA sequence: TGTGCCAGCAGCTTAGGAGGGGGAACTGAAGCTTTCTTT. The chain uses TRBV7-9 and TRBJ1-1, with D perhaps matching TRBD1 (6 bases). Trimming removed 1 base from V and 5 bases from J, with 8 bases in between. CDR1 and CDR2 (germline): SEHNR, FQNEAQ (reference sequence). There are 13 residues in the CDR3.

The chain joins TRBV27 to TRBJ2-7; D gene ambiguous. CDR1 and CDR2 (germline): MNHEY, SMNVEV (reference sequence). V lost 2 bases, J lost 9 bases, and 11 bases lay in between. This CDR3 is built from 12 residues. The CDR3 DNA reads TGTGCCAGCAGTTTAGCCGGTGGTGCGCAGTACTTC. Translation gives CASSLAGGAQYF.

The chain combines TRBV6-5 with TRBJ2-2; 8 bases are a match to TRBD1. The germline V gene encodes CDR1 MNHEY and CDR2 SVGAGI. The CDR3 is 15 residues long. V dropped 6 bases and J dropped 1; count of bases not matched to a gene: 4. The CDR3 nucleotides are TGTGCCAGCAGGACAGGGGAGAGGAACACCGGGGAGCTGTTTTTT. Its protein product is CASRTGERNTGELFF.

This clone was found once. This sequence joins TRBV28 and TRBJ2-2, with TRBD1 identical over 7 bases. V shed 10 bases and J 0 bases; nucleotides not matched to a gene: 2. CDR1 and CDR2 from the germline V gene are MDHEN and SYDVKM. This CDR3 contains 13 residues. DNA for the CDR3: TGTGCCAACCAGGGGGCGAACACCGGGGAGCTGTTTTTT. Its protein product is CANQGANTGELFF. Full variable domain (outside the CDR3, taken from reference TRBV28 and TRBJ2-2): DVKVTQSSRYLVKRTGEKVFLECVQDMDHENMFWYRQDPGLGLRLIYFSYDVKMKEKGDIPEGYSVSREKKERFSLILESASTNQTSMYLCANQGANTGELFFGEGSRLTVL.

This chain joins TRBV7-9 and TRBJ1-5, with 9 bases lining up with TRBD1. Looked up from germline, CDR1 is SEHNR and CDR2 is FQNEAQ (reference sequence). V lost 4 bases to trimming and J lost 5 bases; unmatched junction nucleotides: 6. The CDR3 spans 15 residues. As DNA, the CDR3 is TGTGCCAGCAGCTCACAAACAGGGGGCGATCAGCCCCAGCATTTT. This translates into CASSSQTGGDQPQHF.

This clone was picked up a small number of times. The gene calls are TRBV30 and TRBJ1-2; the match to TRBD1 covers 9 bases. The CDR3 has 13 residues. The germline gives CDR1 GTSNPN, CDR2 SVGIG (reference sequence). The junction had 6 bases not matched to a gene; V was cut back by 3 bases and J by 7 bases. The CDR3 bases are TGTGCCTGGAGGGGGACAGGGAAGAGTGGCTACACCTTC. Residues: CAWRGTGKSGYTF.

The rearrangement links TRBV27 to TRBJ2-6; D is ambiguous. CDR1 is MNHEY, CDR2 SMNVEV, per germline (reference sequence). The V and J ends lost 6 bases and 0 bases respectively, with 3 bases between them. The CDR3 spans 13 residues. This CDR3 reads CASSLSGANVLTF. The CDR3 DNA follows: TGTGCCAGCAGCCTCTCTGGGGCCAACGTCCTGACTTTC. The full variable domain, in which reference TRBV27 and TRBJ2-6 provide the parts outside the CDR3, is EAQVTQNPRYLITVTGKKLTVTCSQNMNHEYMSWYRQDPGLGLRQIYYSMNVEVTDKGDVPEGYKVSRKEKRNFPLILESPSPNQTSLYFCASSLSGANVLTFGAGSRLTVL.

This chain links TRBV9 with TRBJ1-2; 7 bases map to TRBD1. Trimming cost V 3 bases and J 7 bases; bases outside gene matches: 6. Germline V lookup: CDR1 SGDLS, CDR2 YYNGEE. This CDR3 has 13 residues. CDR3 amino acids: CASSARTGGGYTF. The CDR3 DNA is TGTGCCAGCAGCGCTCGGACAGGTGGTGGCTACACCTTC.

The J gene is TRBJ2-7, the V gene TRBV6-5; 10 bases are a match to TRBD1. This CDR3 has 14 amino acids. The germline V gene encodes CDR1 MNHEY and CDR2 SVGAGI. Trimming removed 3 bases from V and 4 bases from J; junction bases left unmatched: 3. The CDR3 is CASSYPGQGYEQYF. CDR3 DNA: TGTGCCAGCAGTTATCCGGGACAGGGGTACGAGCAGTACTTC.

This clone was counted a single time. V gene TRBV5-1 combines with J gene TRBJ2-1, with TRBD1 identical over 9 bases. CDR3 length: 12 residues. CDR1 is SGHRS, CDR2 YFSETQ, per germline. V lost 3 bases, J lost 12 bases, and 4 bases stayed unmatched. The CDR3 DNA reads TGCGCCAGCAGCTCAACAGGGGGCTCGCAGTTCTTC. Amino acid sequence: CASSSTGGSQFF.